Here is one T cell receptor (beta chain) with its context. The ends were cut back, 2 bases at V and 9 bases at J, with 11 bases in the middle. The V gene's germline CDR1 is MNHNS and CDR2 SASEGT. The CDR3 extends over 13 amino acids. The source of the sample is a study of blood T cells in healthy people across ages. Combining a sample-barcoded 5' primer with a J-beta primer mix, a second PCR ran for about 7 to 11 cycles. TCRdb redid the calling of the 5' RACE reads with MiXCR, one entry per CDR3 protein. The sample lists about 1.6 million distinct CDR3 sequences; around 36% were seen once. Sequences were obtained from blood. The source is a woman between 25 and 40 years old in good health. The chain is built from TRBV6-1 and TRBJ2-1; a weak D match, TRBD2 (5 bases). In DNA form, the CDR3 reads TGTGCCAGCAGTGAAAAACTAGGTATTGAGCAGTTCTTC. Its protein is CASSEKLGIEQFF.